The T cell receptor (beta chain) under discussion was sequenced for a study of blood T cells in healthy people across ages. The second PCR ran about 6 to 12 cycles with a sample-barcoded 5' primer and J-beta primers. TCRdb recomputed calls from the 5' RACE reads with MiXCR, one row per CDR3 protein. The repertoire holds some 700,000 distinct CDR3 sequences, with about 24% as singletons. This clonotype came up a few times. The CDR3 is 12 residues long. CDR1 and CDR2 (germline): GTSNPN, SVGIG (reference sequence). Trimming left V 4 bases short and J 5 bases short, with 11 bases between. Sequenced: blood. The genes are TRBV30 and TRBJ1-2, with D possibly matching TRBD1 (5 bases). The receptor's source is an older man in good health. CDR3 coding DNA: TGTGCCTGGAATGGGGCTAGGTATGGCTACACCTTC. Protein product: CAWNGARYGYTF. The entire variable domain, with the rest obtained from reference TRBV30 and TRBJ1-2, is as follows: SQTIHQWPATLVQPVGSPLSLECTVEGTSNPNLYWYRQAAGRGLQLLFYSVGIGQISSEVPQNLSASRPQDRQFILSSKKLLLSDSGFYLCAWNGARYGYTFGSGTRLTVV.